This passage covers 5 T cell receptor beta chains from one sample sequenced in a study of blood T cell repertoires in COVID-19. The table came from immunoSEQ multiplex PCR; TCRdb's copy has only in-frame clones and leaves some out. This table holds about half a million clones, around 85% found once. The source material was peripheral blood. The receptors here all came from a human donor in a cohort sampled during active COVID-19.

The V call is TRBV10-3, the J call TRBJ2-7; 11 bases line up with TRBD2. Trimming took 11 bases from V and 2 from J; bases not matched to a gene: 8. Germline V gene sequence: CDR1 ENHRY, CDR2 SYGVKD. The CDR3 sequence is 14 residues long. CDR3 amino acids: CAAAGTSGAYEQYF. Here the CDR3 DNA reads TGTGCCGCCGCAGGGACTAGCGGTGCCTACGAGCAGTACTTC.

The V call is TRBV5-1, the J call TRBJ1-4, with D hard to call. CDR1 is SGHRS and CDR2 is YFSETQ in the germline V gene. This CDR3 spans 14 amino acids. V gave up 5 bases and J gave up 5 bases, with 13 bases separating them. This chain's CDR3 is CASSWAEQNEKLFF. In nucleotides, the CDR3 is TGCGCCAGCAGTTGGGCAGAACAGAATGAAAAACTGTTTTTT. Filled out from reference TRBV5-1 and TRBJ1-4, the complete variable domain reads KAGVTQTPRYLIKTRGQQVTLSCSPISGHRSVSWYQQTPGQGLQFLFEYFSETQRNKGNFPGRFSGRQFSNSRSEMNVSTLELGDSALYLCASSWAEQNEKLFFGSGTQLSVL.

This sequence joins TRBV18 and TRBJ1-4; perhaps TRBD1 as D (6 bases). The CDR3 is made up of 14 amino acids. CDR1 and CDR2 (germline): KGHSH, LQKENI. With 2 bases removed from V and 6 bases from J, the gap between germline ends came to 10 bases. The chain's CDR3 is CASSPNEGDEKLFF. CDR3 nucleotide sequence: TGTGCCAGCTCACCAAATGAGGGGGATGAAAAACTGTTTTTT.

CDR3 bases: TGTGCCAGCAGGACAGGTGCTGGGGCCAACGTCCTGACTTTC. Encoded protein: CASRTGAGANVLTF. The rearrangement joins TRBV2 to TRBJ2-6, with D tentatively TRBD1 (6 bases). V was pared by 6 bases and J by 2 bases, with 8 bases between. The CDR3 covers 14 residues. CDR1 is SNHLY and CDR2 is FYNNEI in the germline V gene.

This rearrangement joins TRBV6-5 to TRBJ1-6; 7 bases map to TRBD1. The germline CDR1 and CDR2 sequences are MNHEY and SVGAGI. The CDR3 contains 15 residues. V gave up 5 bases and J gave up 5 bases; unmatched junction bases: 6. The CDR3 nucleotides are TGTGCCAGCAGTAGAGGGGGGACAGATAATTCACCCCTCCACTTT. Its protein product is CASSRGGTDNSPLHF.